Detailed here is one T cell receptor beta chain. V lost 4 bases to trimming and J lost 5 bases; unmatched junction nucleotides: 5. CDR3 size: 14 residues. From germline, CDR1 is MGHDK and CDR2 SYGVNS. The data belong to a study of CD8 T cells in Susac syndrome. RNA in amounts of roughly 0.5 to 1 ug was reverse transcribed with random hexamers. One entry per CDR3 protein results from TCRdb running MiXCR on the immunoSEQ multiplex PCR reads. The sample shows around 230,000 distinct CDR3 sequences, less than 96% of them seen only once. The receptor was derived from a human donor with Susac syndrome. This sequence joins TRBV25-1 and TRBJ2-5, with TRBD1 matching over 9 bases. Sequencing was carried out using CD4+ T cells from PBMCs. The CDR3 coding sequence is TGTGCCAGCAGTGCCCCCGGGACAGGGGAGACCCAGTACTTC. This encodes CASSAPGTGETQYF.